This TCR beta chain was captured in a study of blood T cell repertoires in COVID-19. Assay used: immunoSEQ multiplex PCR; TCRdb lists only in-frame clones, some missing. The top ten clones hold approximately 14% of a sample with roughly 290,000 clones, approximately 83% of them seen once. This TCR was recovered from a person in their 70s with COVID-19, enrolled during active disease. What was sequenced was peripheral blood.

The chain's CDR3 is CASSQGARGENIQYF. For the CDR3, the DNA is TGTGCCAGCAGCCAGGGGGCAAGGGGTGAGAACATTCAGTACTTC. This chain connects TRBV3-1 (or the pseudogene TRBV3-2) to TRBJ2-4; maybe TRBD1 (6 bases). This CDR3 is 15 amino acids long. The V gene's germline CDR1 is LGHDT and CDR2 YNNKEL (reference sequence). V was pared by 3 bases and J by 7 bases, with 16 bases between.